The rows below give T cell receptor beta chains drawn from one sample of a study of blood T cell repertoires in COVID-19. The repertoire was sequenced with immunoSEQ multiplex PCR; TCRdb's copy has only in-frame clones and lacks some. This sample has 260,000 or so clones, with 81% found just once. The sample comprised peripheral blood. These receptors were obtained from a woman of 80 years or more with COVID-19, enrolled during active disease. CDR3s include the opening cysteine and the closing phenylalanine or tryptophan. Fields, in order: CDR3 protein, CDR3 DNA, clone size, V gene, J gene, D gene. D genes are given only for firm matches. Some rows mark clone size as missing; the rest say once, few, many or name a class of expanded clone.

CASSLRGTDNEQFF	TGTGCCAGCAGCCTTAGGGGGACAGATAATGAGCAGTTCTTC	-	TRBV7-2	TRBJ2-1	TRBD1
CASSPAGFGSHEQYF	TGTGCCAGCAGTCCCGCGGGTTTTGGATCCCACGAGCAGTACTTC	-	TRBV6-2/TRBV6-3	TRBJ2-7	-
CASSLGSGGLSYNEQFF	TGCGCCAGCAGCTTGGGTAGCGGGGGCCTCTCCTACAATGAGCAGTTCTTC	-	TRBV5-1	TRBJ2-1	TRBD2
CASSVEGGGQPQHF	TGTGCCAGCAGCGTAGAGGGGGGGGGACAGCCCCAGCATTTT	-	TRBV9	TRBJ1-5	-
CASSLRLATYNEQFF	TGTGCCAGCAGCTTGAGGCTAGCAACCTACAATGAGCAGTTCTTC	once	TRBV7-3	TRBJ2-1	-
CASSLGLNNEKLFF	TGCGCCAGCAGCTTGGGACTGAATAATGAAAAACTGTTTTTT	-	TRBV5-1	TRBJ1-4	-
CASSLVFGASRETQYF	TGTGCCAGCAGCTTAGTTTTCGGAGCTAGCCGGGAGACCCAGTACTTC	-	TRBV7-9	TRBJ2-5	-
CASRASWTEAFF	TGTGCCAGCAGGGCCTCTTGGACTGAAGCTTTCTTT	-	TRBV27	TRBJ1-1	-
CASSFRVWGTEAFF	TGTGCCAGCAGCTTCAGGGTGTGGGGCACTGAAGCTTTCTTT	-	TRBV11-3	TRBJ1-1	-
CASSLFRSGSSATEQYF	TGTGCCAGCAGTTTGTTCCGTAGCGGGAGCTCTGCTACGGAGCAGTACTTC	once	TRBV28	TRBJ2-7	TRBD2
CASSPGAGANVLTF	TGTGCCAGCTCCCCGGGGGCTGGGGCCAACGTCCTGACTTTC	-	TRBV18	TRBJ2-6	-
CSVGEGTETQYF	TGCAGCGTTGGTGAGGGTACGGAGACCCAGTACTTC	once	TRBV29-1	TRBJ2-5	-
CASSRQGAVSGEKLFF	TGTGCCAGCAGCCGACAGGGGGCAGTATCGGGGGAAAAACTGTTTTTT	-	TRBV9	TRBJ1-4	TRBD1
CASKVTGTLYGYTF	TGTGCCAGCAAAGTGACAGGGACCCTCTATGGCTACACCTTC	once	TRBV6-6	TRBJ1-2	TRBD1
CASSLGRGDYGYTF	TGTGCCAGCAGCTTGGGCAGGGGGGACTATGGCTACACCTTC	-	TRBV7-9	TRBJ1-2	TRBD1
CASSRLAGAEEQFF	TGTGCCAGCAGCCGACTAGCGGGAGCGGAGGAGCAGTTCTTC	once	TRBV3-1/TRBV3-2	TRBJ2-1	TRBD2
CASSVPGTGRTEAFF	TGTGCCAGCAGTGTCCCCGGGACAGGGAGGACTGAAGCTTTCTTT	-	TRBV28	TRBJ1-1	TRBD1
CASSLEAFRIEAFF	TGCGCCAGCAGCTTGGAAGCTTTCAGGATTGAAGCTTTCTTT	-	TRBV5-1	TRBJ1-1	-
CASSYSKTSGSSEQFF	TGTGCCAGCAGTTACTCCAAGACTAGCGGGAGCAGCGAGCAGTTCTTC	-	TRBV6-5	TRBJ2-1	TRBD2
CASSERGTGRNYGYTF	TGTGCCAGCAGTGAGAGGGGGACAGGGAGAAACTATGGCTACACCTTC	-	TRBV6-1	TRBJ1-2	TRBD1
CASSRQGVGTQYF	TGTGCCAGTAGTAGACAGGGGGTGGGTACGCAGTATTTT	-	TRBV19	TRBJ2-3	TRBD1
CASSQDSPTTDTQYF	TGTGCCAGCAGCCAAGATAGTCCCACCACAGATACGCAGTATTTT	-	TRBV4-2	TRBJ2-3	-
CASSLDRVDNSPLHF	TGCGCCAGCAGCTTGGACAGGGTGGATAATTCACCCCTCCACTTT	once	TRBV5-1	TRBJ1-6	-
CASSQVGGDGYTF	TGTGCCAGCAGCCAAGTAGGGGGCGACGGCTACACCTTC	-	TRBV3-1/TRBV3-2	TRBJ1-2	TRBD1
CASSTANYGYTF	TGTGCCAGCAGCACAGCTAACTATGGCTACACCTTC	-	TRBV28	TRBJ1-2	-
CASSTTNQPQHF	TGTGCCAGCAGCACGACTAATCAGCCCCAGCATTTT	-	TRBV6-6	TRBJ1-5	-
CASVRELSNQPQHF	TGTGCCAGCGTGAGGGAACTGAGCAATCAGCCCCAGCATTTT	-	TRBV2	TRBJ1-5	-
CASSLAGQPYEQYF	TGCGCCAGCAGCTTGGCTGGACAGCCCTACGAGCAGTACTTC	-	TRBV5-1	TRBJ2-7	-
CASTRGSGDIQYF	TGTGCCAGTACCCGTGGGAGCGGGGACATTCAGTACTTC	-	TRBV19	TRBJ2-4	TRBD2
CASSYSRTGGAGELFF	TGTGCCAGCAGTTACTCCCGGACAGGGGGCGCCGGGGAGCTGTTTTTT	-	TRBV6-5	TRBJ2-2	TRBD1
CASSPFRAGEGETQYF	TGTGCCAGCTCACCATTCCGCGCGGGGGAAGGAGAGACCCAGTACTTC	-	TRBV18	TRBJ2-5	TRBD2
CSVWSTANTEAFF	TGCAGCGTTTGGTCGACAGCGAACACTGAAGCTTTCTTT	-	TRBV29-1	TRBJ1-1	-
CASSPGRGGEKLFF	TGTGCCAGCAGCCCGGGGAGGGGAGGTGAAAAACTGTTTTTT	-	TRBV7-2	TRBJ1-4	-
CASSPTRTRFF	TGTGCCAGCAGCCCAACTAGAACTCGGTTCTTC	-	TRBV3-1/TRBV3-2	TRBJ2-1	-
CASSQGGGFYNSPLHF	TGTGCCAGCAGCCAAGGAGGGGGATTCTATAATTCACCCCTCCACTTT	-	TRBV3-1/TRBV3-2	TRBJ1-6	-
CASIRDRLNTEAFF	TGTGCCAGCATTCGGGACAGGCTAAACACTGAAGCTTTCTTT	once	TRBV6-6	TRBJ1-1	TRBD1
CASSPGDRGFGEKLFF	TGTGCCAGCTCACCAGGGGACAGGGGTTTTGGTGAAAAACTGTTTTTT	-	TRBV18	TRBJ1-4	TRBD1
CASSLVVNSPLHF	TGCGCCAGCAGCTTGGTCGTTAATTCACCCCTCCACTTT	few	TRBV5-1	TRBJ1-6	-
CASSLLGAGGYTF	TGTGCCAGCAGTTTACTGGGGGCGGGTGGCTACACCTTC	-	TRBV12-3/TRBV12-4	TRBJ1-2	-
CASSFRYIRGTEAFF	TGTGCCAGCAGTTTTCGTTACATCCGGGGAACTGAAGCTTTCTTT	-	TRBV6-2/TRBV6-3	TRBJ1-1	-
CASSYSRDRYNEQFF	TGTGCCAGCAGTTACTCAAGGGACAGGTACAATGAGCAGTTCTTC	-	TRBV6-5	TRBJ2-1	TRBD1
CASSQEAGGRGEQYF	TGTGCCAGCAGCCAAGAAGCGGGAGGGCGCGGCGAGCAGTACTTC	once	TRBV7-2	TRBJ2-7	TRBD2
CASNFLTGSNEKLFF	TGTGCCAGCAATTTCCTGACAGGGTCTAATGAAAAACTGTTTTTT	-	TRBV2	TRBJ1-4	TRBD1
CASSLVDRGYEQYF	TGTGCCAGCAGTTTAGTTGACAGGGGCTACGAGCAGTACTTC	-	TRBV28	TRBJ2-7	TRBD1
CASSQTGEAFF	TGTGCCAGCAGCCAAACGGGTGAAGCTTTCTTT	-	TRBV3-1/TRBV3-2	TRBJ1-1	-
CAWSIARESTEAFF	TGTGCCTGGAGTATTGCCCGGGAGAGCACTGAAGCTTTCTTT	-	TRBV30	TRBJ1-1	-
CASSQEEGTGTPYGYTF	TGTGCCAGCAGCCAAGAGGAGGGGACAGGGACCCCCTATGGCTACACCTTC	-	TRBV4-2	TRBJ1-2	TRBD1
CASSRGTSGRKPHNEQFF	TGTGCCAGCAGTCGAGGGACTAGCGGGAGAAAACCCCACAATGAGCAGTTCTTC	-	TRBV6-6	TRBJ2-1	TRBD2
CATISGSSTDTQYF	TGTGCCACCATCTCGGGGTCTAGCACAGATACGCAGTATTTT	once	TRBV24-1	TRBJ2-3	-
CASSSTGGYGYTF	TGCGCCAGCAGCTCAACAGGGGGGTATGGCTACACCTTC	-	TRBV5-1	TRBJ1-2	TRBD1
CASSQEVVLGTSGIKNTGELFF	TGTGCCAGCAGCCAAGAAGTCGTGCTCGGGACTAGCGGGATAAAGAACACCGGGGAGCTGTTTTTT	-	TRBV4-2	TRBJ2-2	TRBD2
CASSHSSRPVYNSPLHF	TGCGCCAGCAGCCACTCCTCTAGGCCGGTCTATAATTCACCCCTCCACTTT	-	TRBV4-1	TRBJ1-6	-
CASSFTGTPGNTIYF	TGTGCCAGCAGCTTTACAGGGACGCCTGGAAACACCATATATTTT	-	TRBV7-2	TRBJ1-3	-
CASSGGVYEQYF	TGTGCCAGCTCGGGGGGGGTTTACGAGCAGTACTTC	-	TRBV18	TRBJ2-7	TRBD2
CASSKTGTGGNQPQHF	TGTGCCAGCAGTAAAACCGGGACAGGGGGAAATCAGCCCCAGCATTTT	once	TRBV6-6	TRBJ1-5	TRBD1